The 13 T cell receptor beta chains listed next were all sequenced from one sample in a study of blood T cell repertoires in COVID-19. Sequencing used immunoSEQ multiplex PCR; TCRdb keeps in-frame clones, though not all of them. The sample carries roughly 200,000 clones, around 85% recorded once. The sample was peripheral blood. These receptors came from a man aged 45-65 years who had recovered from COVID-19.

The chain joins TRBV2 to TRBJ2-3; 9 bases agree with TRBD2. The V gene end was trimmed by 5 bases and the J gene end by 2 bases; junction bases not matched to a gene: 8. CDR1 is SNHLY and CDR2 is FYNNEI in the germline V gene. The CDR3 spans 16 residues. The CDR3 DNA is TGTGCCAGCAGTAGAGAACTAGCGGGCTACACAGATACGCAGTATTTT. This gives the protein CASSRELAGYTDTQYF.

The J gene is TRBJ2-1, the V gene TRBV6-5; tentatively, D is TRBD1 (5 bases). Looked up from germline, CDR1 is MNHEY and CDR2 is SVGAGI. The germline V and J ends were trimmed by 2 bases and 3 bases, with 11 bases remaining between them. This CDR3 is 15 amino acids long. The CDR3 region is CASSYQGADYNEQFF. CDR3 coding DNA: TGTGCCAGCAGTTACCAAGGGGCAGACTACAATGAGCAGTTCTTC.

This chain connects TRBV6-5 to TRBJ2-7; weak D call: TRBD2 (6 bases). Trimming stripped 5 bases from V and 3 bases from J, with 17 bases between. Germline V gene data show CDR1 as MNHEY and CDR2 as SVGAGI. There are 15 residues in the CDR3. The CDR3 coding sequence is TGTGCCAGCAGTCCGCGGGGTAGGGGCGTCTACGAGCAGTACTTC. Amino acids: CASSPRGRGVYEQYF.

The chain links TRBV15 to TRBJ2-3; no clear D. The CDR3 runs 13 residues. V was cut by 0 bases and J by 7 bases, with 8 bases left in between. CDR1 is LNHNV and CDR2 is YYDKDF in the germline V gene (reference sequence). The CDR3 DNA follows: TGTGCCACCAGCAGAGATATCCAGAATACGCAGTATTTT. Protein product: CATSRDIQNTQYF.

The chain has TRBV19 and TRBJ2-3, with D maybe TRBD2 (5 bases). Trimming removed 4 bases from V and 3 bases from J, with 17 bases in between. CDR1 LNHDA and CDR2 SQIVND come from the germline V gene (reference sequence). The CDR3 extends over 16 amino acids. The CDR3 reads CASSNEGWAGTDTQYF. CDR3 DNA: TGTGCCAGTAGTAACGAGGGTTGGGCTGGAACAGATACGCAGTATTTT.

The genes are TRBV7-3 and TRBJ2-1, with TRBD1 matching 9 bases. V lost 2 bases, J lost 4 bases, and 3 bases stayed unmatched. There are 15 residues in the CDR3. Germline assignment: CDR1 SGHTA and CDR2 FQGTGA. The CDR3 here is CASSLRQGEYNEQFF. CDR3 coding DNA: TGTGCCAGCAGCTTACGACAGGGGGAGTACAATGAGCAGTTCTTC.

The chain uses TRBV25-1 and TRBJ2-3, with TRBD2 identical over 11 bases. V was clipped by 1 base and J by 2 bases; unmatched bases: 8. Germline values: CDR1 MGHDK, CDR2 SYGVNS. CDR3 size: 18 residues. The CDR3 coding sequence is TGTGCCAGCAGTGAATCCCTAGCGGGAGGCCCGGACACAGATACGCAGTATTTT. It specifies CASSESLAGGPDTDTQYF.

The chain employs TRBV9 and TRBJ2-3; 10 nucleotides agree with TRBD2. The V segment lost 4 bases and the J segment 8 bases; nucleotides outside the gene matches: 13. Germline lookup yields CDR1 SGDLS and CDR2 YYNGEE. There are 16 residues in the CDR3. DNA of the CDR3: TGTGCCAGCAGCATACTTGAGCTAGCGGGAGTGGCTACGCAGTATTTT. The encoded protein is CASSILELAGVATQYF.

This clone was detected once. This chain links TRBV14 with TRBJ2-1; 9 nucleotides line up with TRBD1. The germline V gene has CDR1 SGHDN and CDR2 FVKESK. This CDR3 comprises 14 residues. V shed 1 base and J 7 bases; nucleotides not matched to a gene: 2. The CDR3 sequence is CASSQGGTGNEQFF. The CDR3 DNA reads TGTGCCAGCAGCCAAGGAGGGACAGGGAATGAGCAGTTCTTC.

Regarding this clone: The same CDR3 is also encoded by other DNA sequences in this sample. The chain employs TRBV5-4 and TRBJ2-3; 11 bases are shared with TRBD2. The CDR3 loop spans 16 amino acids. Germline V gene lookup returns CDR1 SGHNT and CDR2 YYREEE (reference sequence). Unmatched junction bases numbered 5, after V lost 5 bases and J lost 0 bases. The CDR3 nucleotides read TGTGCCAGCAGTCCATGGACTAGCGGGAGCACAGATACGCAGTATTTT. This sequence encodes CASSPWTSGSTDTQYF.

V is TRBV3-1 (or the pseudogene TRBV3-2) and J is TRBJ2-1; 11 nucleotides agree with TRBD2. After removal of 3 bases from V and 2 bases from J, the junction contained 6 bases not matched to a gene. The CDR3 contains 17 residues. Looked up from germline, CDR1 is LGHDT and CDR2 is YNNKEL (reference sequence). The CDR3 DNA reads TGTGCCAGCAGCCACCGACTAGCGGGACATCCCTACAATGAGCAGTTCTTC. Translated, it gives CASSHRLAGHPYNEQFF.

This chain links TRBV5-6 with TRBJ2-7; 13 positions match TRBD2. CDR3 length equals 15 residues. J gave up 6 bases and V 2 bases, and 5 bases lay outside the gene matches. Germline values: CDR1 SGHDT, CDR2 YYEEEE. CDR3 residues: CASSFGLAGDREQYF. The CDR3 DNA is TGTGCCAGCAGCTTCGGACTAGCGGGAGATCGCGAGCAGTACTTC.

This clone is a singleton in its sample. The genes are TRBV2 and TRBJ1-1; D is undetermined. The germline V and J ends were trimmed by 6 bases and 1 base, with 12 bases remaining between them. The CDR3 totals 14 residues. The V gene's germline CDR1 is SNHLY and CDR2 FYNNEI. The CDR3 nucleotides are TGTGCCAGCAGGCCTCGGGAGAGGAACACTGAAGCTTTCTTT. Protein product: CASRPRERNTEAFF.